Described below is a single T cell receptor beta chain sequence and its context. Its target is unknown. TCRdb passed the reads through MiXCR, listing each CDR3 protein once. The repertoire consists of about 770,000 distinct CDR3 sequences, with roughly 29% occurring once and the leading ten covering 10% to 15%. The sample originates from a study of T cell repertoires in cytomegalovirus infection. The study, taken as a whole, reports: Using cumulative public TCR beta family frequency, the authors identified those who carried CMV together with the relevant HLA. HLA-C-restricted TCR beta clonotypes specific for CMV led the ex vivo response.

The source was cultured CD8+ T cells from PBMCs, collected from culture after CMV antigen stimulation. The source is a human donor in good health (CMV status not recorded). Some clones in this sample may be carry-over from other donors' samples.

CDR3 DNA sequence: TGTGCCAGCGGGGGGTTCTACCAAGAGACCCAGTACTTC. This gives the protein CASGGFYQETQYF. The chain joins TRBV7-9 to TRBJ2-5, with TRBD2 as a possible D gene (6 bases). CDR3 length: 13 amino acids. V was shortened by 8 bases and J by 0 bases, with 10 bases between the two germline ends. Germline V CDR1 and CDR2: SEHNR, FQNEAQ (reference sequence). The variable domain in full, with the rest retrieved from reference TRBV7-9 and TRBJ2-5, is DTGVSQNPRHKITKRGQNVTFRCDPISEHNRLYWYRQTLGQGPEFLTYFQNEAQLEKSRLLSDRFSAERPKGSFSTLEIQRTEQGDSAMYLCASGGFYQETQYFGPGTRLLVL.